A selection of T cell receptor beta chains follows, all from one sample in a study of response to subunit inactivated influenza vaccine. TCRdb called the RT-PCR reads again in MiXCR, with one record for every CDR3 protein. The sample gives over 650,000 distinct CDR3 sequences, 18% of which show up once; roughly a tenth is in the top ten. The sequenced sample was PBMCs from blood, obtained 4 to 6 days after vaccination. The source of these receptors is a man between 45 and 60 years old who received an inactivated influenza vaccine. Both conserved end residues are part of each CDR3. The D gene is left open where the match is weak. Rows give clone size only sometimes, using once, few, many, or a class for an expanded clone.

j_call cdr3_length clone_size d_call v_call cdr3_nt cdr3_aa
TRBJ2-2 16 . TRBD1 TRBV5-1 TGCGCCAGCAGCGGAGGACAGGGCATAGACACCGGGGAGCTGTTTTTT CASSGGQGIDTGELFF
TRBJ2-1 16 . TRBD1 TRBV5-1 TGCGCCAGCAGCTCCTTCCGGGACAGGGGGATGAGTGAGCAGTTCTTC CASSSFRDRGMSEQFF
TRBJ2-4 12 many . TRBV6-5 TGTGCCAGCAGTTCAGGGAGGTCCATTCAGTACTTC CASSSGRSIQYF
TRBJ2-1 16 . . TRBV6-2/TRBV6-3 TGTGCCAGCAGTACCGAGTCGAACTACCCCTACAATGAGCAGTTCTTC CASSTESNYPYNEQFF
TRBJ2-7 15 . TRBD1 TRBV12-3/TRBV12-4 TGTGCCAGCAGTCGCACGGGACAGGAGGTCTACGAGCAGTACTTC CASSRTGQEVYEQYF
TRBJ1-3 13 few . TRBV30 TGTGCCTGGAGTTCTAACACAGGAAACACCATATATTTT CAWSSNTGNTIYF
TRBJ2-7 14 . TRBD1 TRBV9 TGTGCCAGCATGAGGGGACAGGGAGACTACGAGCAGTACTTC CASMRGQGDYEQYF
TRBJ1-1 12 . . TRBV6-4 TGTGCCAGCAGTGGCTGGGGTGGGAAGGCTTTCTTT CASSGWGGKAFF
TRBJ2-1 16 few TRBD1 TRBV18 TGTGCCAGCTCACCACCGGGCTGGGACAGGGCGGATGAGCAGTTCTTC CASSPPGWDRADEQFF
TRBJ2-1 14 . . TRBV3-1 TGTGCCAGCAGCTCCTCCACAGGGTACAATGAGCAGTTCTTC CASSSSTGYNEQFF
TRBJ2-2 14 . . TRBV12-3/TRBV12-4 TGTGCCAGCAGTTTAGCGGTGGCCACCGGGGAGCTGTTTTTT CASSLAVATGELFF
TRBJ1-3 20 few TRBD1 TRBV10-3 TGTGCCATCAGTGATTTCATGGGACAGCGCTCAGGAGTTGGTGGAAACACCATATATTTT CAISDFMGQRSGVGGNTIYF
TRBJ1-1 16 few TRBD1 TRBV28 TGTGCCAGCAGTTTGGCCAACGGACAGGGGAACACTGAAGCTTTCTTT CASSLANGQGNTEAFF
TRBJ2-7 14 . TRBD1 TRBV6-1 TGTGCCAGCAGGGATTCCGGGACAGCGTACGAGCAGTACTTC CASRDSGTAYEQYF
TRBJ2-3 13 . . TRBV28 TGTGCCAGCAGATTTAGTAGCACAGATACGCAGTATTTT CASRFSSTDTQYF
TRBJ2-1 16 . TRBD1 TRBV11-2 TGTGCCAGCAGCTTAGATCCAGGACAGGGACTCAATGAGCAGTTCTTC CASSLDPGQGLNEQFF
TRBJ2-1 15 . TRBD2 TRBV7-8 TGTGCCAGCGGGAAAGGACTAGCGGGAGGGAATGAGCAGTTCTTC CASGKGLAGGNEQFF
TRBJ1-2 12 many . TRBV20-1 TGCAGTGCGACAGGACAGACCTATGGCTACACCTTC CSATGQTYGYTF
TRBJ2-1 16 few TRBD2 TRBV12-3/TRBV12-4 TGTGCCAGCAGTTTCACAGCGGGGAGCTCCTACAATGAGCAGTTCTTC CASSFTAGSSYNEQFF
TRBJ2-7 14 . . TRBV11-1 TGTGCCAGCAGCCGAGGACAGAAATTCTACGAGCAGTACTTC CASSRGQKFYEQYF
TRBJ1-2 13 few . TRBV5-1 TGCGCCAGCAGCTTGGATGGGGCCTATGGCTACACCTTC CASSLDGAYGYTF
TRBJ2-1 17 few TRBD2 TRBV12-3/TRBV12-4 TGTGCCAGCAGCGGAGTTAGCGGGGATTATACCTACAATGAGCAGTTCTTC CASSGVSGDYTYNEQFF
TRBJ2-3 15 . . TRBV10-3 TGTGCCATCAGTGCCACCGGGACCACCACCTCAACGCAGTATTTT CAISATGTTTSTQYF
TRBJ1-5 14 few . TRBV6-1 TGTGCCAGCAGTCAAGGGGGATCTAATCAGCCCCAGCAATTT CASSQGGSNQPQQF
TRBJ2-5 14 few . TRBV5-5 TGTGCCAGCAGCTCCCTAGCCAACCAAGAGACCCAGTACTTC CASSSLANQETQYF
TRBJ1-1 15 few . TRBV12-3/TRBV12-4 TGTGCCAGCAGACCCAGCGGGGCGTGGAACACTGAAGCTTTCTTT CASRPSGAWNTEAFF
TRBJ2-7 13 many TRBD1 TRBV10-2 TGCGCCAGCAGTCCGGGACAGGTATTCGAGCAGTACTTC CASSPGQVFEQYF
TRBJ2-7 15 many TRBD2 TRBV6-5 TGTGCCAGCAGTTACGAGGCGGGAGAGCGCTACGAGCAGTACTTC CASSYEAGERYEQYF
TRBJ1-2 13 few . TRBV6-1 TGTGCCAGCAGTACAAGACAGCCAGTTGGCTACACCTTC CASSTRQPVGYTF
TRBJ2-2 16 . . TRBV5-1 TGCGCCAGCAGCTTGAACGCCAGAACGAACACCGGGGAGCTGTTTTTT CASSLNARTNTGELFF
TRBJ2-3 16 . . TRBV2 TGTGCCAGCAAGACACCTCCCGGGCAGAGCACAGATACGCAGTATTTT CASKTPPGQSTDTQYF
TRBJ2-2 14 few . TRBV4-3 TGCGCCAGCAGGGCGGGGAAGAACACCGGGGAGCTGTTTTTT CASRAGKNTGELFF
TRBJ1-5 13 few . TRBV20-1 TGCAGTGCTAGTATTGGGGACGATCAGCCCCAGCATTTT CSASIGDDQPQHF
TRBJ1-5 16 . . TRBV7-9 TGTGCCAGCAGCTTAGGTTCTGGGGCGCGCAATCAGCCCCAGCATTTT CASSLGSGARNQPQHF
TRBJ2-2 17 few TRBD1 TRBV6-1 TGTGCCAGCAGGGAGGACGACAGGGTGTATCGTATCGGGGAGCTGTTTTTT CASREDDRVYRIGELFF
TRBJ2-7 13 . . TRBV5-4 TGTGCCAGCAGCAAACCGGACGGGTACGAGCAGTACTTC CASSKPDGYEQYF
TRBJ2-1 20 . TRBD2 TRBV12-3/TRBV12-4 TGTGCCAGCAGTTTAATTTCGGCTAGCGGGAGGGTTGGGTTTGACAATGAGCAGTTCTTC CASSLISASGRVGFDNEQFF
TRBJ2-5 15 . TRBD2 TRBV20-1 TGCAGTGCTAGCGGACTAGCTCAACGCCAAGAGACCCAGTACTTC CSASGLAQRQETQYF
TRBJ1-3 17 many . TRBV12-3/TRBV12-4 TGTGCCAGCAATCCCCTTTCACTCTCGAGCTCTGGAAACACCATATATTTT CASNPLSLSSSGNTIYF
TRBJ2-7 12 few . TRBV7-2 TGTGCCAGCAGCTTCCCCAGGACGGCATTCTACTTC CASSFPRTAFYF
TRBJ2-7 14 few . TRBV7-2 TGTGCCAGCAGCTTAGATCCGGGATCGGTCGAGCAGTACTTC CASSLDPGSVEQYF
TRBJ2-3 13 few TRBD1 TRBV12-3/TRBV12-4 TGTGCCAGCAGGCACACAGGGGGTGGAACGCAGTATTTT CASRHTGGGTQYF
TRBJ2-1 18 . TRBD2 TRBV24-1 TGTGCCACTGCACCGATTACAAGCGGGAGGACGTCCTACAATGAGCAGTTCTTC CATAPITSGRTSYNEQFF
TRBJ2-7 15 . TRBD2 TRBV5-1 TGCGCCAGCAGCTTCCTAGCGGGAAAACCGGACGAGCAGTACTTC CASSFLAGKPDEQYF
TRBJ2-1 15 . . TRBV18 TGTGCCAGCTCACCACTTGACACCCCTTACAATGAGCAGTTCTTC CASSPLDTPYNEQFF
TRBJ2-1 15 . TRBD2 TRBV28 TGTGCCAGCAGTCTTGGGACTAGCAAGGACAATGAGCAGTTCTTC CASSLGTSKDNEQFF
TRBJ2-1 15 . TRBD2 TRBV6-1 TGTGCCAGCAGAACTAGCGGGATGAGCTACAATGAGCAGTTCTTC CASRTSGMSYNEQFF
TRBJ2-5 17 . . TRBV12-3/TRBV12-4 TGTGCCAGCGGCATCGGGGGGCTCTGGAGGAACCAAGAGACCCAGTACTTC CASGIGGLWRNQETQYF
TRBJ2-3 17 . TRBD2 TRBV12-3/TRBV12-4 TGTGCCAGCAGTGGGGGAACTAGCGGAAGCCCCAGTGGTACGCAGTATTTT CASSGGTSGSPSGTQYF
TRBJ2-3 18 . . TRBV4-3 TGCGCCAGCAGCCAACTGCTTCTCTCGGGGTACAGCACAGATACGCAGTATTTT CASSQLLLSGYSTDTQYF
TRBJ2-7 13 few . TRBV14 TGTGCCAGCAGCCAAAACACAGCCTACGAGCAGTACTTC CASSQNTAYEQYF
TRBJ2-1 17 few TRBD2 TRBV4-3 TGCGCCAGCAGCCAAGATTCTAGCGGGAACTCCTACAATGAGCAGTTCTTC CASSQDSSGNSYNEQFF
TRBJ2-1 16 . TRBD2 TRBV7-2 TGTGCCAGCAGCTTAGCCGGGACTAGGACGTACAATGAGCAGTTCTTC CASSLAGTRTYNEQFF
TRBJ2-2 15 . . TRBV14 TGTGCCAGCAGCCATTTCTCTGAGAACACCGGGGAGCTGTTTTTT CASSHFSENTGELFF
TRBJ2-7 16 . . TRBV15 TGTGCCACCAGCAGAGATCAGGCGGTCCGATCCTACGAGCAGTACTTC CATSRDQAVRSYEQYF